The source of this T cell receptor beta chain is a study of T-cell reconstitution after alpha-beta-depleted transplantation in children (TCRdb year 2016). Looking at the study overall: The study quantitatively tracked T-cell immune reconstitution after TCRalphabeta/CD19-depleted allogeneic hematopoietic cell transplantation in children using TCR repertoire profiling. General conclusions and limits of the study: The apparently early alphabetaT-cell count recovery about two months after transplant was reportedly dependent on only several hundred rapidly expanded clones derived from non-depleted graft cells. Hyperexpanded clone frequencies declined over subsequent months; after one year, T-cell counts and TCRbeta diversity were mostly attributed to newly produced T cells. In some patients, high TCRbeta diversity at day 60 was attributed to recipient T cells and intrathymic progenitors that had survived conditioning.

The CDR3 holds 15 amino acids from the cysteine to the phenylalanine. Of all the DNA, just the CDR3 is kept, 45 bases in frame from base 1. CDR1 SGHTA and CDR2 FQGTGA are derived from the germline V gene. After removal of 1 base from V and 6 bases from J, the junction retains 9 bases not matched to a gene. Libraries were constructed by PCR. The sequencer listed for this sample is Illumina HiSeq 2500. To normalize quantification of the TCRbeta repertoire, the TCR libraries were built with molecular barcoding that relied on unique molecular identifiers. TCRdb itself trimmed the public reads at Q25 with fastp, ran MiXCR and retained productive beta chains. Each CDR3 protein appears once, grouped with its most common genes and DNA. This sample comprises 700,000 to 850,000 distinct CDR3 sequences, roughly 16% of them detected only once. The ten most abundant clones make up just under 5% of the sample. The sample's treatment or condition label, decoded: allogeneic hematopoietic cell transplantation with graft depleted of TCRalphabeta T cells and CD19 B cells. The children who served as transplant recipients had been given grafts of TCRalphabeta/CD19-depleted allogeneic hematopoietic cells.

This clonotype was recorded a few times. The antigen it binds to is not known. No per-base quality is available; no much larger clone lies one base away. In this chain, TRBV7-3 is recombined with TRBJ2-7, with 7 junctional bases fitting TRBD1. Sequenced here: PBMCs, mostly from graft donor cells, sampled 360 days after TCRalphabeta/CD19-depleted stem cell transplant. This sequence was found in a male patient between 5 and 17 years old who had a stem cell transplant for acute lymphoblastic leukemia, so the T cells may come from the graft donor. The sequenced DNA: TGTGCCAGCAGCTTAATGCCAGGGGGTACTTTCGAGCAGTACTTC. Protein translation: CASSLMPGGTFEQYF.